These T cell receptor beta chains were read from a single sample in a study of cytomegalovirus exposure and HLA in healthy donors. Clones were sequenced by immunoSEQ multiplex PCR, and TCRdb holds only the in-frame ones, with some missing. The sample has 170,000 or so clones, approximately 86% seen once. Material: PBMCs. The receptors were gathered from a woman younger than 30 in good health and CMV-seronegative. CDR3s include the opening cysteine and the closing phenylalanine or tryptophan. D genes are given only for firm matches. A clone size is listed for some rows: how often the clone was seen (once, few, many), or a class if it is expanded.

TRBV4-2	15	-	-	TRBJ1-2	CASSPQEDSGYGYTF	TGTGCCAGCAGCCCCCAGGAGGACAGTGGGTATGGCTACACCTTC
TRBV20-1	11	-	TRBD1	TRBJ1-1	CSAGGTGKAFF	TGCAGTGCCGGAGGGACAGGGAAAGCTTTCTTT
TRBV6-6	15	-	-	TRBJ2-7	CASSSPGAGDYEQYF	TGTGCCAGCAGTTCCCCCGGGGCAGGGGACTACGAGCAGTACTTC
TRBV6-6	12	-	-	TRBJ2-1	CASSYSQGEQFF	TGTGCCAGCAGTTACTCCCAGGGGGAGCAGTTCTTC
TRBV27	15	-	-	TRBJ1-5	CASSLGSWSNQPQHF	TGTGCCAGCAGTTTGGGCAGCTGGAGCAATCAGCCCCAGCATTTT
TRBV5-6	14	-	-	TRBJ2-1	CASSLDRLANEQFF	TGTGCCAGCAGCTTGGATCGGCTAGCCAATGAGCAGTTCTTC
TRBV6-1	14	few	TRBD1	TRBJ1-4	CASRRQGYNEKLFF	TGTGCCAGCAGGCGACAGGGCTATAATGAAAAACTGTTTTTT
TRBV21-1	14	-	-	TRBJ1-2	CASSKLGQVGGYTF	TGTGCCAGCAGCAAACTAGGACAGGTGGGTGGCTACACCTTC
TRBV28	17	-	TRBD1	TRBJ2-7	CASSPSGLGTGFYEQYF	TGTGCCAGCAGCCCATCTGGCTTGGGGACAGGGTTCTACGAGCAGTACTTC
TRBV7-6	17	-	TRBD2	TRBJ2-3	CASSLARSSGEEDTQYF	TGTGCCAGCAGCTTAGCGCGGTCTAGCGGGGAGGAAGATACGCAGTATTTT
TRBV27	15	-	TRBD1	TRBJ1-2	CASSLSPSGQAGYTF	TGTGCCAGCAGTTTATCCCCGTCCGGACAGGCCGGCTACACCTTC
TRBV6-1	15	-	-	TRBJ1-5	CASRPSGQRYQPQHF	TGTGCCAGCAGACCCTCTGGACAGAGGTATCAGCCCCAGCATTTT
TRBV10-3	13	-	-	TRBJ1-5	CATTPGGSQPQHF	TGTGCCACCACACCGGGGGGCAGTCAGCCCCAGCATTTT
TRBV27	15	-	-	TRBJ2-7	CASSPLWAREPRQYF	TGTGCCAGCAGCCCTCTATGGGCCCGTGAACCCCGGCAGTACTTC
TRBV7-9	14	-	TRBD1	TRBJ2-1	CASSFSLGGDEQFF	TGTGCCAGCAGCTTCTCCCTAGGGGGCGATGAGCAGTTCTTC
TRBV6-5	15	-	-	TRBJ1-5	CASSPQTGWGQPQHF	TGTGCCAGCAGTCCCCAAACAGGGTGGGGGCAGCCCCAGCATTTT
TRBV5-4	15	once	TRBD1	TRBJ2-5	CASSLGGQGVETQYF	TGTGCCAGCAGCTTAGGCGGACAGGGTGTGGAGACCCAGTACTTC
TRBV6-1	13	few	-	TRBJ1-5	CASLEYSNQPQHF	TGTGCCAGCTTGGAGTATAGCAATCAGCCCCAGCATTTT
TRBV27	16	-	-	TRBJ2-5	CASSSSGTMYQETQYF	TGTGCCAGCAGTTCATCCGGGACAATGTACCAAGAGACCCAGTACTTC
TRBV6-1	11	-	-	TRBJ2-7	CASSDFDEQYF	TGTGCCAGCAGTGACTTTGACGAGCAGTACTTC
TRBV6-6	16	-	-	TRBJ1-6	CASSYAPNRADPPLHF	TGTGCCAGCAGTTACGCCCCTAACAGGGCCGATCCACCCCTCCACTTT
TRBV2	16	-	-	TRBJ1-2	CASSVVEKGANYGYTF	TGTGCCAGCAGTGTGGTGGAGAAGGGGGCTAACTATGGCTACACCTTC
TRBV19	12	-	TRBD1	TRBJ1-2	CASQQGSDGYTF	TGTGCCAGTCAACAGGGGTCCGATGGCTACACCTTC
TRBV7-9	16	-	TRBD1	TRBJ2-7	CASSMTGRLNYYEQYF	TGTGCCAGCAGCATGACAGGGCGGCTCAACTACTACGAGCAGTACTTC
TRBV6-5	13	-	-	TRBJ2-3	CASSLAYTDTQYF	TGTGCCAGCAGTCTAGCGTACACAGATACGCAGTATTTT
TRBV27	15	-	-	TRBJ1-5	CASSLVGRWDQPQHF	TGTGCCAGCAGTTTAGTAGGGAGGTGGGATCAGCCCCAGCATTTT
TRBV4-1	15	-	-	TRBJ1-1	CASREVTGLLTEAFF	TGCGCCAGCAGGGAGGTTACAGGGTTGCTCACTGAAGCTTTCTTT
TRBV7-9	14	-	-	TRBJ2-1	CASSTRLEGNEQFF	TGTGCCAGCAGCACCCGACTAGAAGGGAATGAGCAGTTCTTC
TRBV30	14	-	TRBD1	TRBJ2-2	CAWAKDRLAGELFF	TGTGCCTGGGCCAAGGACAGGTTGGCCGGGGAGCTGTTTTTT
TRBV30	14	-	-	TRBJ2-5	CAWSITGSRETQYF	TGTGCCTGGAGTATCACAGGGTCACGAGAGACCCAGTACTTC
TRBV19	13	-	-	TRBJ2-1	CASSIRQDNEQFF	TGTGCCAGTAGTATAAGACAAGACAATGAGCAGTTCTTC
TRBV18	12	-	-	TRBJ1-5	CASSPENQPQHF	TGTGCCAGCTCACCAGAGAATCAGCCCCAGCATTTT
TRBV5-1	17	once	TRBD2	TRBJ2-1	CASSSVLASGGANEQFF	TGCGCCAGCAGCTCCGTCCTAGCTAGCGGGGGGGCCAACGAGCAGTTCTTC
TRBV9	14	-	-	TRBJ2-5	CASSARGGRETQYF	TGTGCCAGCAGCGCGCGGGGTGGTCGGGAGACCCAGTACTTC
TRBV4-1	18	few	TRBD1	TRBJ1-1	CASSHPPRTGDPTTEAFF	TGCGCCAGCAGCCACCCCCCCCGGACAGGGGATCCGACAACTGAAGCTTTCTTT
TRBV19	15	-	-	TRBJ2-7	CASSQTPGQGNEQYF	TGTGCCAGTAGCCAAACCCCGGGGCAGGGGAACGAGCAGTACTTC
TRBV4-1	15	-	-	TRBJ1-4	CASSQWEGEGEKLFF	TGCGCCAGCAGCCAATGGGAAGGGGAGGGTGAAAAACTGTTTTTT
TRBV5-1	15	-	TRBD2	TRBJ2-7	CASSLGGTSGYEQYF	TGCGCCAGCAGCTTGGGCGGGACTAGCGGGTACGAGCAGTACTTC
TRBV30	14	once	-	TRBJ1-6	CAWSVWRGNSPLHF	TGTGCCTGGAGTGTATGGCGGGGAAATTCACCCCTCCACTTT
TRBV29-1	16	once	-	TRBJ2-1	CSVDTQGHTGYNEQFF	TGCAGCGTTGATACTCAGGGGCATACGGGCTACAATGAGCAGTTCTTC
TRBV25-1	12	-	-	TRBJ1-5	CASALGGQPQHF	TGTGCCAGCGCGCTGGGGGGGCAGCCCCAGCATTTT
TRBV5-1	15	-	TRBD1	TRBJ2-7	CASCVGDRGLYEQYF	TGCGCCAGCTGTGTTGGGGACAGGGGACTCTACGAGCAGTACTTC
TRBV14	15	-	-	TRBJ2-1	CASSQEGRGFNEQFF	TGTGCCAGCAGCCAAGAGGGCAGGGGTTTCAATGAGCAGTTCTTC
TRBV30	12	-	TRBD1	TRBJ1-2	CAWQVPGGNYTF	TGTGCCTGGCAAGTGCCAGGGGGGAACTACACCTTC
TRBV7-9	17	-	TRBD2	TRBJ2-2	CASTRGLAGANTGELFF	TGTGCCAGCACCCGAGGACTAGCGGGGGCCAACACCGGGGAGCTGTTTTTT
TRBV27	14	-	-	TRBJ2-5	CASKLWGDQETQYF	TGTGCCAGCAAATTATGGGGGGATCAAGAGACCCAGTACTTC
TRBV6-5	14	few	-	TRBJ2-3	CASSELGHTDTQYF	TGTGCCAGCAGTGAACTAGGGCACACAGATACGCAGTATTTT
TRBV25-1	14	once	-	TRBJ2-7	CASSPGGVRYEQYF	TGTGCCAGCAGCCCCGGAGGGGTTCGGTACGAGCAGTACTTC
TRBV7-9	15	-	-	TRBJ1-2	CASSLDSADPQGYTF	TGTGCCAGCAGCTTGGACAGCGCCGACCCCCAGGGCTACACCTTC
TRBV4-1	15	-	-	TRBJ1-3	CASSRIGLSGNTIYF	TGCGCCAGCAGCCGTATAGGACTCTCTGGAAACACCATATATTTT
TRBV19	15	-	TRBD2	TRBJ2-2	CASSLTSANTGELFF	TGTGCCAGTAGCCTGACTAGCGCGAACACCGGGGAGCTGTTTTTT
TRBV27	14	-	TRBD2	TRBJ2-3	CASSLTLAGDTQYF	TGTGCCAGCAGTTTAACATTAGCGGGAGATACGCAGTATTTT
TRBV7-9	18	-	TRBD2	TRBJ2-2	CASSFPSGRPGVNGELFF	TGTGCCAGCAGCTTCCCTAGCGGGAGGCCGGGTGTCAACGGGGAGCTGTTTTTT
TRBV19	15	-	-	TRBJ2-3	CATDPTTGSTDTQYF	TGTGCCACCGACCCAACGACAGGAAGCACAGATACGCAGTATTTT